This entry lists 26 T cell receptor beta chains sequenced from one sample in a study of T cell changes during pregnancy in multiple sclerosis. Profiled with immunoSEQ multiplex PCR; TCRdb holds only in-frame clones, not every one. The repertoire consists of roughly 40,000 clones, with around 80% occurring once and the leading ten covering 0.64%. The material sequenced was CD4+ T cells from peripheral blood mononuclear cells, taken before pregnancy. The receptors here all came from a female donor with multiple sclerosis, enrolled in a pregnancy study.

A few counts support this clone. The chain recombines TRBV6-1 with TRBJ2-7, with D maybe TRBD2 (6 bases). This CDR3 has 14 residues. V was shortened by 11 bases and J by 2 bases, with 19 bases between the two germline ends. Looked up from germline, CDR1 is MNHNS and CDR2 is SASEGT. The CDR3 loop reads CAHRRDFQTYEQYF. In DNA, the CDR3 is TGTGCCCACAGGAGGGACTTCCAAACCTACGAGCAGTACTTC.

This clone was found a few times. The V and J genes are TRBV18 and TRBJ1-5; 7 nucleotides line up with TRBD1. The junction had 8 bases not matched to a gene; V was cut back by 5 bases and J by 7 bases. The CDR3 covers 14 residues. Germline CDR1 reads KGHSH; CDR2 reads LQKENI. The CDR3 spells CASSETGKNQPQHF. In nucleotides, the CDR3 is TGTGCCAGCTCAGAGACAGGGAAGAACCAGCCCCAGCATTTT.

The chain couples TRBV5-1 to TRBJ1-1; D is unresolved. From germline, CDR1 is SGHRS and CDR2 YFSETQ. This CDR3 spans 13 amino acids. The V and J ends lost 6 bases and 0 bases respectively, with 9 bases between them. The CDR3 nucleotides are TGCGCCAGCACCTTCGGGTTGAACACTGAAGCTTTCTTT. Amino acids: CASTFGLNTEAFF.

This clone was counted a single time. V is TRBV5-1 and J is TRBJ2-3; D possibly corresponds to TRBD2 (5 bases). This CDR3 has 14 residues. Per germline, CDR1 SGHRS and CDR2 YFSETQ. The V end lost 3 bases, the J end lost 2 bases, and 10 bases lay between the germline ends. CDR3 amino acids: CASSSRGNTDTQYF. The CDR3 bases are TGCGCCAGCAGCTCTCGGGGAAACACAGATACGCAGTATTTT. The variable domain in full, with the rest retrieved from reference TRBV5-1 and TRBJ2-3, is KAGVTQTPRYLIKTRGQQVTLSCSPISGHRSVSWYQQTPGQGLQFLFEYFSETQRNKGNFPGRFSGRQFSNSRSEMNVSTLELGDSALYLCASSSRGNTDTQYFGPGTRLTVL.

The chain joins TRBV6-6 to TRBJ2-1; 8 bases map to TRBD2. Germline V lookup: CDR1 MNHNY, CDR2 SVGAGI (reference sequence). The trim removed 5 bases at V and 4 bases at J, leaving 10 bases unmatched. The CDR3 spans 16 residues. CDR3 sequence reads: CASSQKTSGRYNEQFF. Written as DNA, the CDR3 is TGTGCCAGCAGTCAGAAAACTAGCGGACGATACAATGAGCAGTTCTTC.

This sequence joins TRBV29-1 and TRBJ2-3; D perhaps matches TRBD1 (6 bases). The germline CDR1 and CDR2 sequences are SQVTM and ANQGSEA. The ends were cut back, 5 bases at V and 0 bases at J, with 12 bases in the middle. This CDR3 contains 14 residues. CDR3 sequence reads: CSVSRTASTDTQYF. CDR3 in DNA: TGCAGCGTTTCTCGGACAGCAAGCACAGATACGCAGTATTTT.

This chain uses TRBV19 with TRBJ2-5; tentatively, D is TRBD1 (5 bases). The length of the CDR3 is 12 residues. Trimming pared 0 bases from V and 10 bases from J, leaving 9 bases between. Germline V lookup: CDR1 LNHDA, CDR2 SQIVND (reference sequence). In nucleotides, the CDR3 is TGTGCCAGTAGTATAGACCAGGGTCTCCAGTACTTC. It yields the protein CASSIDQGLQYF. Full variable domain (remainder filled in from reference TRBV19 and TRBJ2-5): DGGITQSPKYLFRKEGQNVTLSCEQNLNHDAMYWYRQDPGQGLRLIYYSQIVNDFQKGDIAEGYSVSREKKESFPLTVTSAQKNPTAFYLCASSIDQGLQYFGPGTRLLVL.

The CDR3 nucleotides are TGTGCCATCAGTGACAGTTATAACTATGGCTACACCTTC. Translation gives CAISDSYNYGYTF. The chain uses TRBV10-3 and TRBJ1-2, with D hard to call. The CDR3 runs to 13 residues. Between the trimmed V and J ends, which lost 3 bases and 1 base, there was a span of 6 bases. Germline CDR1 and CDR2: ENHRY and SYGVKD.

V usage is TRBV19 and J usage is TRBJ2-5; TRBD2 matches 10 bases. Germline-derived CDR1 and CDR2 are LNHDA and SQIVND (reference sequence). The CDR3 has 13 amino acids. The trim removed 6 bases at V and 5 bases at J, leaving 3 bases unmatched. CDR3 sequence: CASSEREGETQYF. The CDR3 region has the DNA TGTGCCAGTAGCGAGCGGGAGGGGGAGACCCAGTACTTC.

CDR3 amino acids: CASSIGAMSEAFF. Written as DNA, the CDR3 is TGTGCCAGTAGTATAGGGGCTATGTCTGAAGCTTTCTTT. The rearrangement uses TRBV19 and TRBJ1-1; D call uncertain. V lost 1 base, J lost 6 bases, and 9 bases lay in between. This CDR3 has 13 residues. Germline CDR1 LNHDA, CDR2 SQIVND (reference sequence).

The chain links TRBV29-1 to TRBJ1-5; 8 nucleotides line up with TRBD1. The germline V gene has CDR1 SQVTM and CDR2 ANQGSEA. The V and J ends lost 4 bases and 2 bases, in that order; junction bases with no gene match: 13. The CDR3 runs to 17 residues. The CDR3 loop reads CSVGNRTGRDGNQPQHF. Written as DNA, the CDR3 is TGCAGCGTTGGGAACCGGACAGGGCGGGACGGCAATCAGCCCCAGCATTTT. Full variable domain (remainder filled in from reference TRBV29-1 and TRBJ1-5): SAVISQKPSRDICQRGTSLTIQCQVDSQVTMMFWYRQQPGQSLTLIATANQGSEATYESGFVIDKFPISRPNLTFSTLTVSNMSPEDSSIYLCSVGNRTGRDGNQPQHFGDGTRLSIL.

This sequence joins TRBV27 and TRBJ1-1, with 9 bases identical to TRBD1. In germline, CDR1 is MNHEY, CDR2 SMNVEV (reference sequence). V was clipped by 4 bases and J by 6 bases; unmatched bases: 9. The CDR3 has 15 residues. CDR3 region: CASSSQTGGFAEAFF. The CDR3 nucleotides read TGTGCCAGCAGTTCCCAAACAGGGGGCTTCGCTGAAGCTTTCTTT.

CDR3 protein: CASSFGHPNTEAFF. CDR3 DNA sequence: TGTGCCAGCAGTTTCGGTCACCCGAACACTGAAGCTTTCTTT. J is TRBJ1-1 and V is TRBV27; no firm D call. Trimming stripped 3 bases from V and 1 base from J, with 9 bases between. The germline gives CDR1 MNHEY, CDR2 SMNVEV (reference sequence). This CDR3 is built from 14 residues.

V is TRBV16 and J is TRBJ2-2; 7 bases match TRBD1. Germline values: CDR1 KGHSY, CDR2 FQNENV. Germline trimming cut 5 bases from V and 3 bases from J; bases unmatched to any gene: 3. The CDR3 is 14 amino acids. The CDR3 DNA is TGTGCCAGCAGCAAAGACAGGGACACCGGGGAGCTGTTTTTT. This codes for CASSKDRDTGELFF.

This clone was seen only once. V usage is TRBV21-1 and J usage is TRBJ1-2. TRBV21-1 is marked as a pseudogene. This CDR3 spans 14 amino acids. CDR3 amino acids: CASSNPGSLYGYTF. CDR3 in DNA: TGTGCCAGCAGCAATCCGGGGAGCCTCTATGGCTACACCTTC.

V usage is TRBV7-2 and J usage is TRBJ1-5; TRBD1 agrees at 8 bases. Germline V CDR1 and CDR2: SGHTA, FQGNSA. Trimming at V came to 1 base and at J to 3 bases, leaving 2 bases not matched to a gene. CDR3 length: 15 residues. CDR3 residues: CASSLGDRINQPQHF. CDR3 DNA: TGTGCCAGCAGCTTAGGGGACAGGATCAATCAGCCCCAGCATTTT.

This clone appeared a single time. The chain is built from TRBV2 and TRBJ2-1, with unresolved D. The CDR3 extends over 11 amino acids. Per germline, CDR1 SNHLY and CDR2 FYNNEI. Trimming left V 8 bases short and J 1 base short, with 3 bases between. CDR3 bases: TGTGCCAGCCGGTCCTACAATGAGCAGTTCTTC. This encodes CASRSYNEQFF.

This chain joins TRBV18 and TRBJ1-5; D not resolved. There are 13 residues in the CDR3. CDR1 KGHSH and CDR2 LQKENI come from the germline V gene. The ends were cut back, 4 bases at V and 5 bases at J, with 9 bases in the middle. The chain's CDR3 is CASSRLRDQPQHF. Here the CDR3 DNA reads TGTGCCAGCTCACGACTTAGAGATCAGCCCCAGCATTTT.

This rearrangement joins TRBV30 to TRBJ1-2; no clear D gene. Deletions cut 0 bases from V and 8 bases from J, with 13 bases between. Germline CDR1 reads GTSNPN; CDR2 reads SVGIG (reference sequence). CDR3 length equals 13 residues. In nucleotides, the CDR3 is TGTGCCTGGAGTGTGCTGAAACTGGGCGGCTACACCTTC. This encodes CAWSVLKLGGYTF.

This chain joins TRBV7-9 and TRBJ1-5, with D possibly TRBD1 on 6 matching bases. V shed 3 bases and J shed 7 bases, with 13 bases lying between them. CDR3 size: 14 residues. The germline V gene has CDR1 SEHNR and CDR2 FQNEAQ (reference sequence). CDR3 nucleotides: TGTGCCAGCAGCTTGACGGACAGTTACCAGCCCCAGCATTTT. It specifies CASSLTDSYQPQHF.

This clone turned up a few times. This rearrangement joins TRBV4-2 to TRBJ2-7, with D possibly matching TRBD2 (6 bases). Germline assignment: CDR1 LGHNA and CDR2 YNFKEQ. The CDR3 is 14 amino acids. Trimming took 6 bases from V and 4 from J, leaving 16 bases between them. The CDR3, as DNA: TGTGCCAGCAGTTTAAGTGTGGGGGGTTACGAGCAGTACTTC. This gives the protein CASSLSVGGYEQYF.

V is TRBV6-5 and J is TRBJ2-5; TRBD2 matches at 8 bases. The CDR3 totals 15 residues. V shed 8 bases, J shed 5 bases, and the junction held 13 bases outside the gene matches. Germline loops: CDR1 MNHEY, CDR2 SVGAGI. The CDR3 loop reads CASSEASGSAETQYF. Written as DNA, the CDR3 is TGTGCCAGCTCAGAGGCCAGCGGGAGTGCGGAGACCCAGTACTTC.

This chain connects TRBV25-1 to TRBJ2-7; TRBD2 might be the D (6 bases). Looked up from germline, CDR1 is MGHDK and CDR2 is SYGVNS. The CDR3 length is 14 residues. Trimming shortened V by 1 base and J by 5 bases, and 12 bases separated the two germline ends. In DNA, the CDR3 is TGTGCCAGCAGTGAATCTTGGGGCGGGAACGAGCAGTACTTC. Translated: CASSESWGGNEQYF.

The gene calls are TRBV30 and TRBJ2-4, with D possibly TRBD2 on 5 matching bases. CDR1 and CDR2 (germline): GTSNPN, SVGIG (reference sequence). V lost 0 bases to trimming and J lost 2 bases, with 8 bases between them. The CDR3 has 14 residues. The CDR3 spells CAWSVGGSKNIQYF. The CDR3 nucleotides read TGTGCCTGGAGTGTTGGAGGATCCAAAAACATTCAGTACTTC.

This clone was observed a few times. CDR3 residues: CASGSTATLPNTEAFF. The CDR3, as DNA: TGTGCCAGCGGGTCGACAGCCACCCTCCCGAACACTGAAGCTTTCTTT. This sequence joins TRBV7-2 and TRBJ1-1, with D possibly being TRBD1 (5 bases). Germline V lookup: CDR1 SGHTA, CDR2 FQGNSA. The CDR3 is 16 amino acids. Trimming took 8 bases from V and 1 from J, leaving 20 bases between them.

The rearrangement joins TRBV9 to TRBJ1-2; 7 positions match TRBD1. This CDR3 comprises 16 residues. After removal of 0 bases from V and 5 bases from J, the junction contained 10 bases not matched to a gene. Germline V gives CDR1 SGDLS, CDR2 YYNGEE. The CDR3 region has the DNA TGTGCCAGCAGCGTAGCCCTTAGGGACAGCCAGTATGGCTACACCTTC. Amino acids: CASSVALRDSQYGYTF.